The 29 T cell receptor beta chains in this list originate from one sample, sequenced in a study of human T cells and chemical hapten exposure (dated by TCRdb to the early 2020s). This specimen's time point label, per the study, means: pre-sensitization, week 0. Read against the paper, the sample's treatment or condition label means: therapeutic diphenylcyclopropenone sensitization with weekly scalp DPC. To prepare the library, RACE was applied. The reads were generated on a NextSeq 500. TCRdb cleaned the public reads at Q25 with fastp, built clones with MiXCR and kept in-frame beta chains. Entries are consolidated by CDR3 protein sequence, retaining the most common genes and DNA. The table for this sample lists 85,000 to 100,000 distinct CDR3 sequences; 10% to 11% of them were counted only once. The ten largest clones capture around 3.1% of the sample. Sample: whole blood, taken in connection with sensitization to the hapten diphenylcyclopropenone (DPC). Every receptor here comes from a woman aged 55-70 years with alopecia areata. Some clones in this sample may be carry-over from other donors' samples.

This clonotype was seen ten or more times. V is TRBV7-9 and J is TRBJ2-4, with unresolved D. Germline CDR1 reads SEHNR; CDR2 reads FQNEAQ (reference sequence). V shed 6 bases and J shed 1 base, with 22 bases lying between them. This CDR3 spans 18 amino acids. CDR3 bases: TGTGCCAGCAGTCAACGGACCAATAAACGAGAGGCCAAAAACATTCAGTACTTC. Its translation: CASSQRTNKREAKNIQYF.

This clonotype was counted only a few times. The CDR3 DNA reads TGCAGTGCAGGATGGCGCACAGATACGCAGTATTTT. Translation gives CSAGWRTDTQYF. V is TRBV20-1 and J is TRBJ2-3; D remains unclear. CDR3 length equals 12 residues. Germline V lookup: CDR1 DFQATT, CDR2 SNEGSKA (reference sequence). V lost 6 bases and J 1 base, leaving 8 bases between the germline ends.

This sequence joins TRBV3-1 and TRBJ1-2, with D unclear. The V end lost 0 bases, the J end lost 2 bases, and 7 bases lay between the germline ends. The CDR3 length is 14 residues. The germline gives CDR1 LGHDT, CDR2 YNNKEL (reference sequence). The CDR3 nucleotides are TGTGCCAGCAGCCAAGAGCCAGCGAACTATGGCTACACCTTC. Protein sequence: CASSQEPANYGYTF. Using reference TRBV3-1 and TRBJ1-2 for the parts outside the CDR3, the full variable domain is DTAVSQTPKYLVTQMGNDKSIKCEQNLGHDTMYWYKQDSKKFLKIMFSYNNKELIINETVPNRFSPKSPDKAHLNLHINSLELGDSAVYFCASSQEPANYGYTFGSGTRLTVV.

The chain is built from TRBV7-6 and TRBJ1-4; no definite D call. The CDR3 spans 15 residues. Germline V CDR1 and CDR2: SGHVS, FNYEAQ. V lost 5 bases to trimming and J lost 3 bases, with 13 bases between them. The CDR3: CASSRRRDPNEKLFF. The CDR3 coding sequence is TGTGCCAGCAGCCGAAGGCGTGATCCTAATGAAAAACTGTTTTTT.

In this sample, this clonotype turned up many times. The chain couples TRBV29-1 to TRBJ1-1, with D perhaps matching TRBD1 (5 bases). This CDR3 has 13 residues. V was shortened by 6 bases and J by 1 base, with 12 bases between the two germline ends. Germline V gene lookup returns CDR1 SQVTM and CDR2 ANQGSEA. The CDR3 nucleotides read TGCAGCGTGCAGGGATTAGGGAACACTGAAGCTTTCTTT. Its protein is CSVQGLGNTEAFF.

This clonotype was seen ten or more times. The chain recombines TRBV10-3 with TRBJ1-2; D is possibly TRBD1 (5 bases). Germline-derived CDR1 and CDR2 are ENHRY and SYGVKD. The CDR3 is 15 amino acids. Trimming shortened V by 10 bases and J by 4 bases, and 22 bases separated the two germline ends. In DNA, the CDR3 is TGTGCCACCGAGGTGGACGGACAAAAGGGCTATGGCTACACCTTC. Protein product: CATEVDGQKGYGYTF.

This clonotype was seen at least ten times. V and J are TRBV2 and TRBJ1-1; no clear D gene. The CDR3 length is 12 residues. V lost 0 bases and J lost 9, with 8 bases in between. The V gene's germline CDR1 is SNHLY and CDR2 FYNNEI. Here the CDR3 DNA reads TGTGCCAGCAGTGAAGCGAGGATGCAAGCTTTCTTT. Amino acid sequence: CASSEARMQAFF. Using reference TRBV2 and TRBJ1-1 for the parts outside the CDR3, the full variable domain is EPEVTQTPSHQVTQMGQEVILRCVPISNHLYFYWYRQILGQKVEFLVSFYNNEISEKSEIFDDQFSVERPDGSNFTLKIRSTKLEDSAMYFCASSEARMQAFFGQGTRLTVV.

The rearrangement uses TRBV3-1 and TRBJ2-3, with D maybe TRBD2 (5 bases). Germline V lookup: CDR1 LGHDT, CDR2 YNNKEL (reference sequence). The CDR3 consists of 17 residues. Trimming took off 2 bases at V and 6 bases at J, with 21 bases between the two ends. In DNA, the CDR3 is TGTGCCAGCAGCCAAAAAATGAGGGCTGGTCCCGCGGATACGCAGTATTTT. Protein product: CASSQKMRAGPADTQYF.

The sample holds many counts of this clonotype. The CDR3 nucleotides are TGTGCCAGCAGTTACTCGGGACTAGCGGCACTCAACACCGGGGAGCTGTTTTTT. This encodes CASSYSGLAALNTGELFF. The V gene is TRBV6-5, the J gene TRBJ2-2, with 11 nucleotides matching TRBD2. Germline V gene lookup returns CDR1 MNHEY and CDR2 SVGAGI. The CDR3 runs to 18 residues. The J segment lost 2 bases and the V segment lost 0 bases, leaving 5 bases of the junction unmatched.

This clonotype appeared a few times. The chain joins TRBV4-1 to TRBJ2-7, with a possible D match to TRBD2 (5 bases). Germline V CDR1 and CDR2: MGHRA, YSYEKL. This CDR3 is built from 17 residues. V lost 1 base to trimming and J lost 2 bases, with 18 bases between them. The DNA of the CDR3 is TGCGCCAGCAGCCAAGGGATCGGACTCACCGCCCCCTACGAGCAGTACTTC. Protein: CASSQGIGLTAPYEQYF.

This rearrangement joins TRBV27 to TRBJ1-5, with D tentatively TRBD1 (6 bases). CDR1 and CDR2 from the germline V gene are MNHEY and SMNVEV (reference sequence). The germline V and J ends were trimmed by 3 bases and 3 bases, with 18 bases remaining between them. CDR3 length: 17 residues. CDR3 sequence: CASSFTAGAINNQPQHF. The CDR3 DNA sequence: TGTGCCAGCAGTTTCACGGCAGGGGCGATTAACAATCAGCCCCAGCATTTT.

The table lists this clonotype with many counts. V is TRBV1 and J is TRBJ2-3; TRBD2 was called by the table and not checked on the DNA. TRBV1 is deemed a pseudogene. This CDR3 is built from 16 residues. The CDR3 spells CTSSGRPSGRTDTQYF. DNA of the CDR3: TGCACCAGCAGCGGCCGGCCTAGCGGTCGCACAGATACGCAGTATTTT.

The chain couples TRBV7-2 to TRBJ1-3; 7 bases agree with TRBD1. The CDR3 runs 17 residues. Trimming removed 6 bases from V and 0 bases from J; junction bases left unmatched: 11. Germline CDR1 reads SGHTA; CDR2 reads FQGNSA. The CDR3, as DNA: TGTGCCAGCAGTCGCCCCCAGGGGGGGACCTCTGGAAACACCATATATTTT. It is translated as CASSRPQGGTSGNTIYF.

The table lists this clonotype with many counts. The chain couples TRBV3-1 to TRBJ1-1; possibly TRBD1 for D (5 bases). Germline CDR1 is LGHDT and CDR2 is YNNKEL (reference sequence). This CDR3 contains 12 residues. V was cut by 8 bases and J by 4 bases, with 11 bases left in between. The CDR3 DNA reads TGTGCCAGCGGGGACGGAGGCACTGAAGCTTTCTTT. Its translation is CASGDGGTEAFF.

This chain connects TRBV7-9 to TRBJ1-2, with D unclear. Germline CDR1 is SEHNR and CDR2 is FQNEAQ (reference sequence). This CDR3 is 16 amino acids long. The germline V and J ends were trimmed by 1 base and 6 bases, with 18 bases remaining between them. The CDR3 sequence is CASSLVPAGERDGYTF. The CDR3 nucleotides are TGTGCCAGCAGCTTAGTCCCTGCCGGGGAAAGGGATGGCTACACCTTC.

This clonotype was observed many times. The junction departs from germline at one end; a sequencing error may be responsible. V and J are TRBV7-7 and TRBJ2-1; D remains ambiguous. The germline gives CDR1 SSHAT, CDR2 FNYEAQ (reference sequence). The CDR3 extends over 13 amino acids. Here the CDR3 DNA reads TGTGCTAGCAGCTACGGGTCCAGACATGAGCAGTTCTTC. Encoded protein: CASSYGSRHEQFF.

This clonotype was counted ten times or more. This chain uses TRBV29-1 with TRBJ2-4; TRBD2 is a possible D gene (5 bases). The CDR3 is 14 amino acids. The V gene's germline CDR1 is SQVTM and CDR2 ANQGSEA. V was shortened by 4 bases and J by 1 base, with 11 bases between the two germline ends. CDR3 in amino acids: CSVAVGSAKNIQYF. In DNA, the CDR3 is TGCAGCGTTGCCGTGGGGAGTGCCAAAAACATTCAGTACTTC.

This clonotype turned up a few times. The chain combines TRBV6-7 with TRBJ2-2; D perhaps matches TRBD2 (5 bases). TRBV6-7 is labeled an ORF, and its function is uncertain. V was trimmed by 2 bases and J by 5 bases, leaving 15 bases between them. CDR3 length: 16 amino acids. CDR3 loop: CASSYLLGGVTGELFF. The CDR3 region has the DNA TGTGCCAGCAGTTACCTTCTTGGAGGAGTGACCGGGGAGCTGTTTTTT.

This clonotype has ten or more counts. The V call is TRBV5-1, the J call TRBJ2-2, with 8 positions matching TRBD1. This CDR3 region has 16 residues. The ends lost 4 bases at V and 8 bases at J; junction bases unmatched: 13. Germline CDR1 is SGHRS and CDR2 is YFSETQ. CDR3 protein: CASSMDRVGRRGELFF. The CDR3 DNA follows: TGCGCCAGCAGCATGGACAGGGTCGGGCGTCGTGGGGAGCTGTTTTTT.

The V call is TRBV6-1, the J call TRBJ1-3, with 7 bases that match TRBD1. V was pared by 6 bases and J by 2 bases, with 4 bases of the junction left unmatched. CDR3 length: 14 residues. Germline V lookup: CDR1 MNHNS, CDR2 SASEGT. CDR3 coding DNA: TGTGCCAGCAGGGAGAGGGGGCCTGGAAACACCATATATTTT. It encodes CASRERGPGNTIYF.

This clonotype was counted ten times or more. V is TRBV5-1 and J is TRBJ2-2; no clear D gene. V was pared by 0 bases and J by 0 bases, with 3 bases between. CDR3 size: 14 residues. CDR1 SGHRS and CDR2 YFSETQ come from the germline V gene. In DNA form, the CDR3 reads TGCGCCAGCAGCTTGGACGCGAACACCGGGGAGCTGTTTTTT. Translation gives CASSLDANTGELFF.

Ten or more counts support this clonotype. The genes are TRBV30 and TRBJ1-2; a possible D gene is TRBD1 (5 bases). CDR1 GTSNPN and CDR2 SVGIG come from the germline V gene (reference sequence). The length of the CDR3 is 14 residues. Trimming stripped 4 bases from V and 2 bases from J, with 14 bases between. The CDR3 here is CAWMSGTGNYGYTF. The DNA of the CDR3 is TGTGCCTGGATGAGCGGGACGGGAAACTATGGCTACACCTTC.

The table lists this clonotype with many counts. This chain links TRBV15 with TRBJ2-3; 11 positions match TRBD2. This CDR3 has 18 amino acids. Germline CDR1 and CDR2: LNHNV and YYDKDF (reference sequence). After removal of 0 bases from V and 4 bases from J, the junction contained 9 bases not matched to a gene. CDR3 sequence: CATSRDGTSGLWADTQYF. The CDR3 coding sequence is TGTGCCACCAGCAGAGATGGGACTAGCGGCCTGTGGGCAGATACGCAGTATTTT.

This chain joins TRBV11-2 and TRBJ1-2, with TRBD1 matching 8 bases. Germline assignment: CDR1 SGHAT and CDR2 FQNNGV. This CDR3 is built from 15 residues. The V gene end was trimmed by 5 bases and the J gene end by 2 bases; junction bases not matched to a gene: 7. The CDR3 region has the DNA TGTGCCAGCAGCGGAGGGACAGGCGAAAACTATGGCTACACCTTC. Its protein product is CASSGGTGENYGYTF.

The chain employs TRBV14 and TRBJ2-1; D gene ambiguous. The CDR3 runs 16 residues. Between the trimmed V and J ends, which lost 1 base and 3 bases, there was a span of 13 bases. Germline-derived CDR1 and CDR2 are SGHDN and FVKESK. In DNA form, the CDR3 reads TGTGCCAGCAGCCAAGGGGCGATAATTAACTACAATGAGCAGTTCTTC. It encodes CASSQGAIINYNEQFF.

This clonotype was found a few times. The chain has TRBV4-2 and TRBJ1-5; the D gene is possibly TRBD1 (5 bases). Trimming removed 0 bases from V and 0 bases from J, with 27 bases in between. Germline CDR1 LGHNA, CDR2 YNFKEQ. The CDR3 consists of 22 residues. In DNA form, the CDR3 reads TGTGCCAGCAGCCAAGAGGGGGACGGTATAACCCGATGGCGGTATAGCAATCAGCCCCAGCATTTT. Its protein product is CASSQEGDGITRWRYSNQPQHF.

The chain couples TRBV18 to TRBJ1-3; 10 bases match TRBD1. The CDR3 totals 14 residues. CDR1 and CDR2 from the germline V gene are KGHSH and LQKENI. With V trimmed by 6 bases and J by 6 bases, 5 bases remained unmatched. This CDR3 is CASSTGTGANTIYF. CDR3 sequence (DNA): TGTGCCAGCTCTACCGGGACAGGGGCAAACACCATATATTTT.

This clonotype was counted only a few times. The V call is TRBV7-9, the J call TRBJ1-5; a possible D gene is TRBD1 (5 bases). This CDR3 has 18 residues. The germline CDR1 and CDR2 sequences are SEHNR and FQNEAQ (reference sequence). Trimming shortened V by 1 base and J by 5 bases, and 21 bases separated the two germline ends. This chain's CDR3 is CASSLGGRARISDQPQHF. The CDR3 DNA is TGTGCCAGCAGCTTAGGCGGCAGGGCGCGGATCTCCGATCAGCCCCAGCATTTT.

This clonotype was seen ten or more times. This sequence joins TRBV3-1 and TRBJ1-1; the D gene is possibly TRBD1 (6 bases). Germline CDR1 and CDR2: LGHDT and YNNKEL (reference sequence). This CDR3 has 14 residues. V dropped 1 base and J dropped 5 bases, with 11 bases sitting between them. Here the CDR3 DNA reads TGTGCCAGCAGCCAAGGTGGGGGCCTTACTGAAGCTTTCTTT. Translated: CASSQGGGLTEAFF.